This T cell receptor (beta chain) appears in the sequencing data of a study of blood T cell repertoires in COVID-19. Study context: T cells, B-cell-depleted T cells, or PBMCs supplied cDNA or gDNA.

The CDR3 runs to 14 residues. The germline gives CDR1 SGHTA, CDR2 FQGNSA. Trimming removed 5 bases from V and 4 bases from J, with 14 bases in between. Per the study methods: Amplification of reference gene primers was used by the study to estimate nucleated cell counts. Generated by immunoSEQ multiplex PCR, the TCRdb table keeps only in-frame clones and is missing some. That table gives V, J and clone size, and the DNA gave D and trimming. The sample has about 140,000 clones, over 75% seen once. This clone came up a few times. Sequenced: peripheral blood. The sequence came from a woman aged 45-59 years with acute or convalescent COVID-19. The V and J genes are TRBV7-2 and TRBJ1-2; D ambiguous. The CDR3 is CASSPETGLYGYTF. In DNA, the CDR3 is TGTGCCAGCAGCCCGGAGACTGGACTCTATGGCTACACCTTC.